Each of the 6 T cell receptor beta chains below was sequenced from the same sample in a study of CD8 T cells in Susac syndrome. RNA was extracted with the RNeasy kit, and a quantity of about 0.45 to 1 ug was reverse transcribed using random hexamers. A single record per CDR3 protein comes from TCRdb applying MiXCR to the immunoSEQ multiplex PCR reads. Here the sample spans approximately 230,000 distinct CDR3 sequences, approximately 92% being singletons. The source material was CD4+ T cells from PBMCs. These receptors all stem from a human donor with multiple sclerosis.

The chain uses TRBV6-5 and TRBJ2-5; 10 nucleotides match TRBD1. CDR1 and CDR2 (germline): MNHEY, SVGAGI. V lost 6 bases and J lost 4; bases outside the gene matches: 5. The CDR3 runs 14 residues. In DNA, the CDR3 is TGTGCCAGCAGATCGGACAGGGGGGGAGAGACCCAGTACTTC. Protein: CASRSDRGGETQYF.

CDR3 in amino acids: CASSQELVRGANVLTF. The CDR3 DNA reads TGTGCCAGCAGCCAAGAGCTCGTGCGGGGGGCCAACGTCCTGACTTTC. J is TRBJ2-6 and V is TRBV3-1; D is uncertain. The germline gives CDR1 LGHDT, CDR2 YNNKEL (reference sequence). The V gene lost 0 bases and the J gene lost 4 bases, with 10 bases spanning the gap. The CDR3 totals 16 residues. Based on the CDR3 plus reference TRBV3-1 and TRBJ2-6, the full variable domain is DTAVSQTPKYLVTQMGNDKSIKCEQNLGHDTMYWYKQDSKKFLKIMFSYNNKELIINETVPNRFSPKSPDKAHLNLHINSLELGDSAVYFCASSQELVRGANVLTFGAGSRLTVL.

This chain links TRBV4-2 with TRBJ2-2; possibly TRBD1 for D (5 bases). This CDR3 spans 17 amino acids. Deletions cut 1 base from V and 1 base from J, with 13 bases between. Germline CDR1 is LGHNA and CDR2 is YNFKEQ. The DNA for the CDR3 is TGTGCCAGCAGCCAAGGGTTCGACAGTGGGAACACCGGGGAGCTGTTTTTT. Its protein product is CASSQGFDSGNTGELFF.

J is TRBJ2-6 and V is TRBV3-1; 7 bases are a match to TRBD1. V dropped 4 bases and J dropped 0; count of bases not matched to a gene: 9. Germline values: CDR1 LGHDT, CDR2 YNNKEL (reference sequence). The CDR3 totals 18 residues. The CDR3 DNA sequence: TGTGCCAGCAGCCCCACCGTGGGACAGAGCTCTGGGGCCAACGTCCTGACTTTC. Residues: CASSPTVGQSSGANVLTF. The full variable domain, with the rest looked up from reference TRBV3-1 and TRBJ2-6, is DTAVSQTPKYLVTQMGNDKSIKCEQNLGHDTMYWYKQDSKKFLKIMFSYNNKELIINETVPNRFSPKSPDKAHLNLHINSLELGDSAVYFCASSPTVGQSSGANVLTFGAGSRLTVL.

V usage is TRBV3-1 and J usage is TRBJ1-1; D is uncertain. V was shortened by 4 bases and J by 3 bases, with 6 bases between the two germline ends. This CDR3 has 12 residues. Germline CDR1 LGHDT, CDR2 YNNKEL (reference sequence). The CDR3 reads CASSRVHTEAFF. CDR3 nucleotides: TGTGCCAGCAGCCGGGTGCACACTGAAGCTTTCTTT.

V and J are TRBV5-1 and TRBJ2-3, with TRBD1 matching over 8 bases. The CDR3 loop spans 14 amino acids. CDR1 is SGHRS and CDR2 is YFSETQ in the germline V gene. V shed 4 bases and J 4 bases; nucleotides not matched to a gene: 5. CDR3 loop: CASSPRTGSDTQYF. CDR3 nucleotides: TGCGCCAGCAGCCCTCGGACAGGGTCAGATACGCAGTATTTT.